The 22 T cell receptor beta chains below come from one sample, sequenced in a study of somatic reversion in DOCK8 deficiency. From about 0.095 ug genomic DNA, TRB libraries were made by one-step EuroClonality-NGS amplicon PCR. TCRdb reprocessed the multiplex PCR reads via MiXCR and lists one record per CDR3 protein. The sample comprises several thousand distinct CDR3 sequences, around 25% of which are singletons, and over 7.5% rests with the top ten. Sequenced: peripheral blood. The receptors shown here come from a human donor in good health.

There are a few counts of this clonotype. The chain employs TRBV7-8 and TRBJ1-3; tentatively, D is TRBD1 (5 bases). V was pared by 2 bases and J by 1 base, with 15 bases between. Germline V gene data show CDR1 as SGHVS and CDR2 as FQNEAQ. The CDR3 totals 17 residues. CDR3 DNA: TGTGCCAGCAGCTTACAAGGGGTATCGGGGTCTGGAAACACCATATATTTT. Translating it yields CASSLQGVSGSGNTIYF. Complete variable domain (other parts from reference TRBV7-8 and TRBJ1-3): GAGVSQSPRYKVAKRGQDVALRCDPISGHVSLFWYQQALGQGPEFLTYFQNEAQLDKSGLPSDRFFAERPEGSVSTLKIQRTQQEDSAVYLCASSLQGVSGSGNTIYFGEGSWLTVV.

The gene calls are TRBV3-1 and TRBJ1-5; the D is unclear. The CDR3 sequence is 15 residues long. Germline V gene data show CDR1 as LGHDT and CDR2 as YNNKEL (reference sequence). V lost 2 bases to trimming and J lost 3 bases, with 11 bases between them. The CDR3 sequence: CASSQMPGTNQPQHF. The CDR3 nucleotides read TGTGCCAGCAGCCAAATGCCGGGCACCAATCAGCCCCAGCATTTT.

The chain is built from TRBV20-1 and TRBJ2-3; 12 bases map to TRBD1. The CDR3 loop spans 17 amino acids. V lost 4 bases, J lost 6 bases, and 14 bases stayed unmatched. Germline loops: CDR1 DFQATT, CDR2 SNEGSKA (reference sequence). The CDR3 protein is CSAKLYKGQGAFDTQYF. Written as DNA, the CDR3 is TGCAGTGCTAAACTATATAAGGGACAGGGGGCTTTTGATACGCAGTATTTT.

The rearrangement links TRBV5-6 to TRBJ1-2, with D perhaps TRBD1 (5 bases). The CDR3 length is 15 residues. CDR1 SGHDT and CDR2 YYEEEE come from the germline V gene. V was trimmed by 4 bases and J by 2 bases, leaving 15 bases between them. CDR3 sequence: CASSPEAGMNYGYTF. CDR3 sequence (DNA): TGTGCCAGCAGCCCGGAGGCAGGGATGAACTATGGCTACACCTTC.

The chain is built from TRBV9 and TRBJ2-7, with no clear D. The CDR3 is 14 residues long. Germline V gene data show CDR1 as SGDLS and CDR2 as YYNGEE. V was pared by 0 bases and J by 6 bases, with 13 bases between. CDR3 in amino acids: CASSVGSVRTEQYF. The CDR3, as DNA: TGTGCCAGCAGCGTAGGGTCGGTCCGGACCGAGCAGTACTTC.

CDR3 amino acids: CASSLGATNEKLFF. CDR3 DNA: TGCGCCAGCAGCTTGGGTGCAACTAATGAAAAACTGTTTTTT. V is TRBV5-1 and J is TRBJ1-4; D unresolved. The ends were cut back, 0 bases at V and 0 bases at J, with 3 bases in the middle. This CDR3 is built from 14 residues. Germline V gene data show CDR1 as SGHRS and CDR2 as YFSETQ. Full variable domain (outside the CDR3, taken from reference TRBV5-1 and TRBJ1-4): KAGVTQTPRYLIKTRGQQVTLSCSPISGHRSVSWYQQTPGQGLQFLFEYFSETQRNKGNFPGRFSGRQFSNSRSEMNVSTLELGDSALYLCASSLGATNEKLFFGSGTQLSVL.

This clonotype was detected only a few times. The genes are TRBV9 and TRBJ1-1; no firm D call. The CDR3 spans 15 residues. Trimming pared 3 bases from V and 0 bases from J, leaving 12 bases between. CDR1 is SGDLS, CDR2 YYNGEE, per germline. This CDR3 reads CASSAGATVNTEAFF. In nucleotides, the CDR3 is TGTGCCAGCAGCGCGGGAGCTACAGTGAACACTGAAGCTTTCTTT.

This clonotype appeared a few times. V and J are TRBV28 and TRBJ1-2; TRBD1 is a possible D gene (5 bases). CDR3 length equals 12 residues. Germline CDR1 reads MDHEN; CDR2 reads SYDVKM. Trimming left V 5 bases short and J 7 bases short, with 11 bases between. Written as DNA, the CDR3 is TGTGCCAGCAGTCTCGCGGGGGTTGGCTACACCTTC. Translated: CASSLAGVGYTF.

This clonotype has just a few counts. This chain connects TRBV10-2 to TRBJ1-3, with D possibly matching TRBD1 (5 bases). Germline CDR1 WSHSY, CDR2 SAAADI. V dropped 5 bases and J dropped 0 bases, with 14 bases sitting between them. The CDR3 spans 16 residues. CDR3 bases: TGCGCCAGCAGTCCGGAGAGCGGGGCCTCTGGAAACACCATATATTTT. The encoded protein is CASSPESGASGNTIYF.

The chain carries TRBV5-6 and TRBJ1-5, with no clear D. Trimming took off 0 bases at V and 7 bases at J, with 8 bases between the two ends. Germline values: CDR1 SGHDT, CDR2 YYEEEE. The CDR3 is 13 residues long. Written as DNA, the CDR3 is TGTGCCAGCAGCTTGGGACTGTCGCAGCCCCAGCATTTT. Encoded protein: CASSLGLSQPQHF.

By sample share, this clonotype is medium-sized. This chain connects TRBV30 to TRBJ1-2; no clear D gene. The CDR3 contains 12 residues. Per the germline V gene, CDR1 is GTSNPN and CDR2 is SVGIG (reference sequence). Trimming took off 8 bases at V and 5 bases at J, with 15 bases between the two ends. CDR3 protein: CALGLGTYGYTF. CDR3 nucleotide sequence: TGTGCCCTGGGTTTAGGTACTTATGGCTACACCTTC.

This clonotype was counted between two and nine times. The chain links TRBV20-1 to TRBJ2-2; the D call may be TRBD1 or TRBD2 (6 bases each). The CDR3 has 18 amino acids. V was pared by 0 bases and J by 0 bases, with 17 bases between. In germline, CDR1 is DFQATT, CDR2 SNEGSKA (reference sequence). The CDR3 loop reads CSAREAIRGLSNTGELFF. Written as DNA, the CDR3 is TGCAGTGCTAGAGAGGCAATTCGGGGGCTTTCGAACACCGGGGAGCTGTTTTTT.

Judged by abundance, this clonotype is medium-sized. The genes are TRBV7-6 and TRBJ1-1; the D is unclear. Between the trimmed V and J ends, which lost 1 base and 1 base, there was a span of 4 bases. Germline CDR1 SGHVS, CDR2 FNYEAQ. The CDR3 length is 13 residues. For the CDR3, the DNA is TGTGCCAGCAGCTTAGAAGCGAACACTGAAGCTTTCTTT. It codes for CASSLEANTEAFF.

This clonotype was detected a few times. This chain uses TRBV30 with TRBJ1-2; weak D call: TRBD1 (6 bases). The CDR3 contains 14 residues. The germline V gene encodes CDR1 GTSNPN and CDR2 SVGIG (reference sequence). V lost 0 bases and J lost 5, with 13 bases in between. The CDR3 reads CAWSVKGDPYGYTF. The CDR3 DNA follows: TGTGCCTGGAGTGTTAAGGGGGATCCTTATGGCTACACCTTC.

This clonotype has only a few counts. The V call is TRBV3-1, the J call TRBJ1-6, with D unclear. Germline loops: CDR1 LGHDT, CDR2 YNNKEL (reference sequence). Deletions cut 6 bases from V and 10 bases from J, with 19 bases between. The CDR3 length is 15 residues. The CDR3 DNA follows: TGTGCCAGCAGTCAGTCCGGGGTCACTTACTCACCCCTCCACTTT. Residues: CASSQSGVTYSPLHF.

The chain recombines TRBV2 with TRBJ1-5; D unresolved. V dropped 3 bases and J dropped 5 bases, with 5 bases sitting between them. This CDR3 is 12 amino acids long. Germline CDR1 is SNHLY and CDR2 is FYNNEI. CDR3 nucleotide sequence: TGTGCCAGCAGTGATACCGATCAGCCCCAGCATTTT. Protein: CASSDTDQPQHF.

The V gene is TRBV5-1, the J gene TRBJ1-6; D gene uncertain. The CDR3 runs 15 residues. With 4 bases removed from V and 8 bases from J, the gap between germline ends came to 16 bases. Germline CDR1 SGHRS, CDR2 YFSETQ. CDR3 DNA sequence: TGCGCCAGCAGCCCAGTGCCGGACGGGGATTCACCCCTCCACTTT. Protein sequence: CASSPVPDGDSPLHF.

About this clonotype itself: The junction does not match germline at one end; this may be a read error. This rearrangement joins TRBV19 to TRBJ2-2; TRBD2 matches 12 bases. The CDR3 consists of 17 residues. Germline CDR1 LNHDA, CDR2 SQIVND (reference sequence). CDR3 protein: CVSSMGLAGGRIGELFF. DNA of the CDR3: TGTGTCAGTAGTATGGGCCTAGCGGGGGGGCGGATCGGGGAGCTGTTTTTT.

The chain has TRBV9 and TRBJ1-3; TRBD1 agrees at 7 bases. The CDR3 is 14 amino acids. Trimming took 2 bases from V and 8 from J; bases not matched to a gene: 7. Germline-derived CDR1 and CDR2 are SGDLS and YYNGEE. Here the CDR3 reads CASSVGTDGDTIYF. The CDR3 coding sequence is TGTGCCAGCAGCGTTGGGACAGACGGGGACACCATATATTTT.

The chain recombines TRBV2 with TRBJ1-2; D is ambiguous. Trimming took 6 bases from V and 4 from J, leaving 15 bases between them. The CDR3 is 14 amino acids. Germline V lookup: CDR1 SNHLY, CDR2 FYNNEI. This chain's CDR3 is CASRVPEGVYGYTF. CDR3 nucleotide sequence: TGTGCCAGCAGGGTGCCTGAAGGTGTCTATGGCTACACCTTC.

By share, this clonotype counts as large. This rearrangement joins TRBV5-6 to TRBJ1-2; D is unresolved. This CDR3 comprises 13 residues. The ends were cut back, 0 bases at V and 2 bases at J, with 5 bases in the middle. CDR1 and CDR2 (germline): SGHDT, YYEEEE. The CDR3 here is CASSLGQNYGYTF. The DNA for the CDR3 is TGTGCCAGCAGCTTGGGGCAGAACTATGGCTACACCTTC. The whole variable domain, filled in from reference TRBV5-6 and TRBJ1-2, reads DAGVTQSPTHLIKTRGQQVTLRCSPKSGHDTVSWYQQALGQGPQFIFQYYEEEERQRGNFPDRFSGHQFPNYSSELNVNALLLGDSALYLCASSLGQNYGYTFGSGTRLTVV.

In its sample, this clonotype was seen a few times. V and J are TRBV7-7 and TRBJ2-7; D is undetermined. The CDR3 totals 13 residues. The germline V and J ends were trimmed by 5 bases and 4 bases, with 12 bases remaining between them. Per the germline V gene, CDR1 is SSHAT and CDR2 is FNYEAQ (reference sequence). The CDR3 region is CASSPPGHYEQYF. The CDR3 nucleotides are TGTGCCAGCAGCCCCCCGGGTCATTACGAGCAGTACTTC.